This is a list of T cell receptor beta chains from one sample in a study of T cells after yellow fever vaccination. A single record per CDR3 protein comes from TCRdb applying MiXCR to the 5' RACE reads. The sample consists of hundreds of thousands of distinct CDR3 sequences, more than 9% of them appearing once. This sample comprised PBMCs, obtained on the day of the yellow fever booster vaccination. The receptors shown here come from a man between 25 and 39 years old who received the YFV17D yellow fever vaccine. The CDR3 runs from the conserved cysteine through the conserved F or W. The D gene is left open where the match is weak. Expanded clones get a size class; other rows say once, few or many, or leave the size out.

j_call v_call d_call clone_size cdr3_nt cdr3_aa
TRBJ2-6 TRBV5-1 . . TGCGCCAGCAGCTCGGGTAGTGGATCTGGGGCCAACGTCCTGACTTTC CASSSGSGSGANVLTF
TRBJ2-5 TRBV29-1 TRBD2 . TGCAGCGTTGAACCCCCGGGCGCGGGAGGGGAGACCCAGTACTTC CSVEPPGAGGETQYF
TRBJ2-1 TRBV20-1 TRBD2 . TGCAGTGCTAGAGATGGCGGGCTAGCGGGTTTTAATGAGCAGTTCTTC CSARDGGLAGFNEQFF
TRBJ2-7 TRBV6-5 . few TGTGCCAGCAGATCCGAGGGGTACGAGCAGTACTTC CASRSEGYEQYF
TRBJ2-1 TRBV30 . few TGTGCCTGGAGTGGGGGGACCCCGTTCTCCAATGAGCAGTTCTTC CAWSGGTPFSNEQFF
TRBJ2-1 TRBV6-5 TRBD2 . TGTGCCAGCAGGTTACGAAGGGGCGGGAGGAACATTGAGCAGTTCTTC CASRLRRGGRNIEQFF
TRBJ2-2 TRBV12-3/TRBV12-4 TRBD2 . TGTGCCAGCAGTTCTCCAGCGGGAGAAAGCACCGGGGAGCTGTTTTTT CASSSPAGESTGELFF
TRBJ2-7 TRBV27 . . TGTGCCAGCGCGTCAGGGGTTACCTACGAGCAGTACTTC CASASGVTYEQYF
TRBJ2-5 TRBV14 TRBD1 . TGTGCCAGCAGCCCCAGACAGGGAACAGAGACCCAGTACTTC CASSPRQGTETQYF
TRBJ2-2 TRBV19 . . TGTGCCAGTTTGGGGGGAGCGTACGGGGAGCTGTTTTTT CASLGGAYGELFF
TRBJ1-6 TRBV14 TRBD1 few TGTGCCAGCAGCCAGGGGACAGATAATTCACCCCTCCACTTT CASSQGTDNSPLHF
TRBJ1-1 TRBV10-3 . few TGTGCCATCAGGCGGGGTTGGAACACTGAAGCTTTCTTT CAIRRGWNTEAFF
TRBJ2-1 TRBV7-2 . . TGTGCCAGCAGCTTAGACAGTCCTACTGAGCAGTTCTTC CASSLDSPTEQFF
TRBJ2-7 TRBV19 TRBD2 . TGTGCCAGTAGTAAGCGGGAGGTACTCTACGAGCAGCACTTC CASSKREVLYEQHF
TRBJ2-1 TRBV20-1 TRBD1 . TGCAGTGCCGGGACAGCTTACAATGAGCAGTTCTTC CSAGTAYNEQFF
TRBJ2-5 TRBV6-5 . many TGTGCCAGCACCCCCGACCGGGCGACCCAGTACTTC CASTPDRATQYF
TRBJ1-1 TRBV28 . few TGTGCCAGCAGTTTGGTCCGGGCCGCTTTCTTT CASSLVRAAFF
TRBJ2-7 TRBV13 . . TGTGCCAGCAGCTTTGGCAGGGCGCACGAGCAGTACTTC CASSFGRAHEQYF
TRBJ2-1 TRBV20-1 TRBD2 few TGCAGTGCATGGACTAGCGGACTGGACAATGAGCAGTTCTTC CSAWTSGLDNEQFF
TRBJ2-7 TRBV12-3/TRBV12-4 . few TGTGCCAGCAGTTTAGGAGTGAACTACGAGCAGTACTTC CASSLGVNYEQYF
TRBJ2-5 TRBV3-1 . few TGTGCCAGCAGCCAAGGGGGGTCCCGGGAGACCCAGTACTTC CASSQGGSRETQYF
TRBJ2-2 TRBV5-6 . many TGTGCCAGCAGACTCCTAGCCGCGGGAATGACCGGGGAGCTGTTTTTT CASRLLAAGMTGELFF
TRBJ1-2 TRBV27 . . TGTGCCAGCAGTTTAGCTTTCGGTGTCTTCGGAGGCTACACCTTC CASSLAFGVFGGYTF
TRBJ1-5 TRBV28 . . TGTGCCAGCAGTTTCATTCGGGCTCAGCCCCAGCATTTT CASSFIRAQPQHF
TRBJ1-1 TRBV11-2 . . TGTGCCAGCAGCCCCATTGGTGGGGCTAAAGCTTTCTTT CASSPIGGAKAFF
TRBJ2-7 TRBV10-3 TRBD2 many TGTGCCATCAGCCCGGGACTAGCGGGAGACGAGCAGTACTTC CAISPGLAGDEQYF
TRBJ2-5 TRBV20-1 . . TGCAGTGCTAGCAAGGACAGCCGCCAAGAGACCCAGTACTTC CSASKDSRQETQYF
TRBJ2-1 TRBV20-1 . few TGCAGTGCTAGGGAACTCTCAGGCTACAATGAGCAGTTCTTC CSARELSGYNEQFF
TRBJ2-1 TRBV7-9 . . TGTGCCAGCAGCTCTACCGGAGGGAGAGGTTATGAGCAGTTCTTC CASSSTGGRGYEQFF
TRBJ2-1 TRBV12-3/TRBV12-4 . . TGTGCCAGCAACCCGGACAACTACAATGAGCAGTTCTTC CASNPDNYNEQFF
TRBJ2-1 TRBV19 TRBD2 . TGTGCCAGTCGGGCTAGCGGGACCCCCTACAATGAGCAGTTCTTC CASRASGTPYNEQFF
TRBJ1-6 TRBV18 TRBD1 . TGTCCCAGCTCCCCGGGACAGGCGGATAATTCACCCCTCCACTTT CPSSPGQADNSPLHF
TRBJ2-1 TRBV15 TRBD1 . TGTGCCACCAGCCGCCGGGACAGGGACTACAATGAGCAGTTCTTC CATSRRDRDYNEQFF
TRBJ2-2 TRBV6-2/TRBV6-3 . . TGTGCCAGCAATCCTTTTGGGGCGAACACCGGGGAGCTGTTTTTT CASNPFGANTGELFF
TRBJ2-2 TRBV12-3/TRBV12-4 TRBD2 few TGTGCCACCTCGGGGACTACGAGCGCCGGGGAGCTGTTTTTT CATSGTTSAGELFF
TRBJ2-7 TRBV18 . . TGTGCCAGCTCACCAACAGTGGTTGCCGAGCAGTACTTC CASSPTVVAEQYF
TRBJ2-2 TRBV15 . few TGTGCCACCAGCAAGGGACGGACCGGGGAGCTGTTTTTT CATSKGRTGELFF
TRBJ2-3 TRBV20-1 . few TGCAGTGCTACCCGGACGGTAACAGATACGCAGTATTTT CSATRTVTDTQYF
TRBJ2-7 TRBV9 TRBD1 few TGTGCCAGCAGCCCACAGGGGTCCATCTCCTACGAGCAGTACTTC CASSPQGSISYEQYF
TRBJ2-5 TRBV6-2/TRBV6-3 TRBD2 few TGTGCCAGCAGTGGTCTGGGGGGGAGTCCCAAGACCCAGTACTTC CASSGLGGSPKTQYF
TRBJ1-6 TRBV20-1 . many TGCAGTGCTAGCCCCGGGTCCGGCGACTCACCCCTCCACTTT CSASPGSGDSPLHF
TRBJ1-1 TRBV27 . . TGTGCCACCCACCTCGGGGGTGGTACTGAAGCTTTCTTT CATHLGGGTEAFF
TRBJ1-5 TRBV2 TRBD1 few TGTGCCAGCAGACTCGGGACAGGGAGAAACAATCAGCCCCAGCATTTT CASRLGTGRNNQPQHF
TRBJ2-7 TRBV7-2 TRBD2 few TGTGCCAGCAGCTCAACAGCGGGAACCTACGAGCAGTACTTC CASSSTAGTYEQYF
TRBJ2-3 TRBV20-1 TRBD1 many TGCAGTGCCCGGATCGGGACAGGGGCCGATACGCAGTATTTT CSARIGTGADTQYF
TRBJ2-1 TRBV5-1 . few TGCGCCAGCGCCCCACCTAGTGGAAGGAACAATGAGCAGTTCTTC CASAPPSGRNNEQFF
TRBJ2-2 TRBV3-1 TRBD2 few TGTGCCAGCAGCCCGTGGACTAGCGGGACCACCGGGGAGCTGTTTTTT CASSPWTSGTTGELFF
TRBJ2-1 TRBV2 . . TGTGCCAGCAGTGAAATAGCCCCTGAGCAGTTCTTC CASSEIAPEQFF
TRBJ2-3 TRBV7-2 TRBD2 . TGTGCCAGCAGCTTGACTAGCGGGGACTTCACAGATACGCAGTATTTT CASSLTSGDFTDTQYF
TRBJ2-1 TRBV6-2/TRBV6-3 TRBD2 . TGTGCCAGCAGTTACGGGCTAGCGGGAGGGCCGAATGAGCAGTTCTTC CASSYGLAGGPNEQFF
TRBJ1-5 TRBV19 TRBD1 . TGTGCCAGTAGCCTTGGGACAGGGGGCACGAGGGACAATCAGCCCCAGCATTTT CASSLGTGGTRDNQPQHF
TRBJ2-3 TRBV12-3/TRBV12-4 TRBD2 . TGTGCCAGCAGTCCCGGGACTACCACAGATACGCAGTATTTT CASSPGTTTDTQYF